Listed below are T cell receptor beta chains from one sample, sequenced in a study of CD8+ T cells in alopecia areata. Clones were read by immunoSEQ multiplex PCR, and TCRdb kept only the in-frame ones, dropping some. The sample contains 250,000 to 300,000 clones, 55% to 75% of which appear only once. Specimen: CD4+ T cells sorted from blood, collected at week 24, from a patient treated with tofacitinib. The receptors originated from a human donor with alopecia areata. Each CDR3 is given with its conserved first and last residue. A D gene is named only where the DNA matches it firmly. Expanded clones are given a class, and other clones once, few, many or no size at all.

D gene: NA
J gene: TRBJ1-2
V gene: TRBV28
clone size: NA
CDR3 protein: CASSLIWAAESFTNYGYTF
CDR3 DNA: TGTGCCAGCAGTTTAATCTGGGCCGCCGAGAGTTTTACTAACTATGGCTACACCTTC

D gene: NA
J gene: TRBJ2-2
V gene: TRBV9
clone size: NA
CDR3 protein: CASSVAVTGELFF
CDR3 DNA: TGTGCCAGCAGCGTAGCAGTGACCGGGGAGCTGTTTTTT

D gene: NA
J gene: TRBJ2-5
V gene: TRBV4-1
clone size: NA
CDR3 protein: CASSQGAGRETQYF
CDR3 DNA: TGCGCCAGCAGCCAAGGAGCAGGGCGGGAGACCCAGTACTTC

D gene: TRBD1
J gene: TRBJ1-2
V gene: TRBV18
clone size: NA
CDR3 protein: CASSPEQGQSDGYTF
CDR3 DNA: TGTGCCAGCTCGCCGGAACAGGGGCAGTCCGATGGCTACACCTTC

D gene: NA
J gene: TRBJ1-1
V gene: TRBV19
clone size: few
CDR3 protein: CASSISPVRGTEAFF
CDR3 DNA: TGTGCCAGTAGTATATCCCCGGTGAGGGGGACTGAAGCTTTCTTT

D gene: TRBD1
J gene: TRBJ1-5
V gene: TRBV29-1
clone size: NA
CDR3 protein: CSVATGGRNQPQHF
CDR3 DNA: TGCAGCGTCGCGACAGGGGGCAGAAATCAGCCCCAGCATTTT

D gene: NA
J gene: TRBJ1-2
V gene: TRBV29-1
clone size: NA
CDR3 protein: CSVIGTGINYGYTF
CDR3 DNA: TGCAGCGTTATCGGAACCGGCATTAACTATGGCTACACCTTC

D gene: TRBD2
J gene: TRBJ2-1
V gene: TRBV2
clone size: NA
CDR3 protein: CASSEALGTSWNEQFF
CDR3 DNA: TGTGCCAGCAGTGAAGCGCTGGGGACTAGCTGGAATGAGCAGTTCTTC

D gene: NA
J gene: TRBJ2-6
V gene: TRBV5-1
clone size: NA
CDR3 protein: CASSSRPLTGNGANVLTF
CDR3 DNA: TGCGCCAGCAGCTCGCGCCCGCTCACAGGGAACGGGGCCAACGTCCTGACTTTC

D gene: NA
J gene: TRBJ1-5
V gene: TRBV6-4
clone size: NA
CDR3 protein: CASSDSRGQPQHF
CDR3 DNA: TGTGCCAGCAGTGACTCGCGAGGGCAGCCCCAGCATTTT

D gene: NA
J gene: TRBJ1-1
V gene: TRBV14
clone size: once
CDR3 protein: CASSQDRVTEAFF
CDR3 DNA: TGTGCCAGCAGCCAAGATAGAGTGACTGAAGCTTTCTTT

D gene: NA
J gene: TRBJ1-2
V gene: TRBV27
clone size: once
CDR3 protein: CASSLDGRGANYGYTF
CDR3 DNA: TGTGCCAGCAGTTTAGACGGAAGGGGAGCTAACTATGGCTACACCTTC

D gene: TRBD1
J gene: TRBJ1-4
V gene: TRBV30
clone size: NA
CDR3 protein: CASGQGTIGEKLFF
CDR3 DNA: TGTGCCAGCGGACAGGGAACGATTGGTGAAAAACTGTTTTTT

D gene: TRBD1
J gene: TRBJ1-2
V gene: TRBV29-1
clone size: NA
CDR3 protein: CSVEDRVQGLYGYTF
CDR3 DNA: TGCAGCGTTGAAGATCGGGTACAGGGGCTCTATGGCTACACCTTC

D gene: TRBD1
J gene: TRBJ1-6
V gene: TRBV25-1
clone size: large
CDR3 protein: CASSEYRGDNSPLHF
CDR3 DNA: TGTGCCAGCAGTGAATACAGGGGGGATAATTCACCCCTCCACTTT

D gene: NA
J gene: TRBJ2-2
V gene: TRBV9
clone size: NA
CDR3 protein: CASSQTNTGELFF
CDR3 DNA: TGTGCCAGCTCCCAAACGAACACCGGGGAGCTGTTTTTT

D gene: NA
J gene: TRBJ2-5
V gene: TRBV7-2
clone size: NA
CDR3 protein: CTSTHGLNQETQYF
CDR3 DNA: TGTACCAGCACACATGGTCTGAACCAAGAGACCCAGTACTTC

D gene: NA
J gene: TRBJ2-2
V gene: TRBV6-5
clone size: NA
CDR3 protein: CASSYKDTGELFF
CDR3 DNA: TGTGCCAGCAGTTACAAGGACACCGGGGAGCTGTTTTTT

D gene: NA
J gene: TRBJ1-2
V gene: TRBV30
clone size: once
CDR3 protein: CAGGYGYTF
CDR3 DNA: TGTGCCGGGGGGTATGGCTACACCTTC

D gene: NA
J gene: TRBJ2-6
V gene: TRBV7-2
clone size: few
CDR3 protein: CASSFRGGANVLTF
CDR3 DNA: TGTGCCAGCAGCTTTAGAGGCGGGGCCAACGTCCTGACTTTC

D gene: NA
J gene: TRBJ1-6
V gene: TRBV30
clone size: NA
CDR3 protein: CAWGRNNSPLHF
CDR3 DNA: TGTGCCTGGGGACGGAATAATTCACCCCTCCACTTT

D gene: NA
J gene: TRBJ2-4
V gene: TRBV4-1
clone size: NA
CDR3 protein: CASSQPFLGLAKNIQYF
CDR3 DNA: TGCGCCAGCAGCCAACCTTTCCTAGGCCTAGCCAAAAACATTCAGTACTTC

D gene: NA
J gene: TRBJ1-6
V gene: TRBV30
clone size: once
CDR3 protein: CAWSHRVGSPLHF
CDR3 DNA: TGTGCCTGGAGTCACAGGGTGGGGTCACCCCTCCACTTT

D gene: NA
J gene: TRBJ2-5
V gene: TRBV28
clone size: NA
CDR3 protein: CASSFRGRIQETQYF
CDR3 DNA: TGTGCCAGCAGTTTCCGTGGGAGAATCCAAGAGACCCAGTACTTC

D gene: NA
J gene: TRBJ2-3
V gene: TRBV4-1
clone size: few
CDR3 protein: CASSQVADTQYF
CDR3 DNA: TGCGCCAGCAGCCAAGTCGCCGATACGCAGTATTTT

D gene: NA
J gene: TRBJ2-7
V gene: TRBV30
clone size: NA
CDR3 protein: CAWSPGSEYEQYF
CDR3 DNA: TGTGCCTGGAGTCCAGGGAGTGAGTACGAGCAGTACTTC

D gene: NA
J gene: TRBJ1-6
V gene: TRBV6-6
clone size: NA
CDR3 protein: CASSYAGSESPLHF
CDR3 DNA: TGTGCCAGCAGTTACGCGGGGAGTGAATCACCCCTCCACTTT

D gene: NA
J gene: TRBJ2-2
V gene: TRBV7-2
clone size: once
CDR3 protein: CASSLAAVSQDTGELFF
CDR3 DNA: TGTGCCAGCAGCTTAGCGGCAGTCTCCCAGGACACCGGGGAGCTGTTTTTT

D gene: NA
J gene: TRBJ1-6
V gene: TRBV7-8
clone size: few
CDR3 protein: CASSVGRPNSPLHF
CDR3 DNA: TGTGCCAGCAGCGTGGGACGGCCAAATTCACCCCTCCACTTT

D gene: NA
J gene: TRBJ1-1
V gene: TRBV30
clone size: NA
CDR3 protein: CAWIHTEAFF
CDR3 DNA: TGTGCCTGGATCCACACTGAAGCTTTCTTT

D gene: NA
J gene: TRBJ2-7
V gene: TRBV30
clone size: few
CDR3 protein: CAWSAGRVTYEQYF
CDR3 DNA: TGTGCCTGGAGTGCGGGCAGGGTCACCTACGAGCAGTACTTC

D gene: TRBD1
J gene: TRBJ1-5
V gene: TRBV4-2
clone size: NA
CDR3 protein: CASSQVGQGEQPQHF
CDR3 DNA: TGTGCCAGCAGCCAAGTGGGACAGGGGGAACAGCCCCAGCATTTT

D gene: TRBD1
J gene: TRBJ2-2
V gene: TRBV9
clone size: NA
CDR3 protein: CASSVEGARLNTGELFF
CDR3 DNA: TGTGCCAGCAGCGTAGAGGGGGCTCGACTGAACACCGGGGAGCTGTTTTTT

D gene: TRBD2
J gene: TRBJ2-2
V gene: TRBV6-1
clone size: NA
CDR3 protein: CASSKGLASTGELFF
CDR3 DNA: TGTGCCAGCAGTAAGGGACTAGCGAGCACCGGGGAGCTGTTTTTT